The 22 T cell receptor beta chains given below trace back to one sample, sequenced in a study of long-term antiretroviral therapy in people with HIV. Sequencing relied on immunoSEQ assay v3.0, run at survey level. Assay used: immunoSEQ multiplex PCR; TCRdb lists only in-frame clones, some missing. This sample has 20,000 to 25,000 clones, with just over 85% found just once. The sequencing used unsorted PBMCs, collected 1.8 years before starting antiretroviral therapy. The receptor set was obtained from a woman aged 25 to 39 with HIV.

This clone was observed once. The chain couples TRBV5-6 to TRBJ2-7; D is ambiguous. Germline assignment: CDR1 SGHDT and CDR2 YYEEEE. This CDR3 comprises 14 residues. The ends were cut back, 4 bases at V and 2 bases at J, with 13 bases in the middle. CDR3 region: CASSPSGSTYEQYV. In nucleotides, the CDR3 is TGTGCCAGCAGCCCTTCGGGTTCGACCTACGAGCAGTACGTC.

The chain uses TRBV11-1 and TRBJ2-3; D is possibly TRBD1 (6 bases). Trimming cost V 5 bases and J 1 base, with 16 bases left between them. The CDR3 has 16 amino acids. From germline, CDR1 is SGHAT and CDR2 FQDESV (reference sequence). The chain's CDR3 is CASSIITGLGTDTQYF. The DNA for the CDR3 is TGTGCCAGCAGCATAATCACAGGGTTGGGCACAGATACGCAGTATTTT.

The chain uses TRBV7-2 and TRBJ1-5; TRBD1 might be the D (6 bases). The CDR3 consists of 15 residues. V gave up 1 base and J gave up 7 bases, with 14 bases separating them. Germline V gene data show CDR1 as SGHTA and CDR2 as FQGNSA. Here the CDR3 reads CASSLGTGAYQPQHF. The CDR3 DNA is TGTGCCAGCAGCTTAGGGACGGGGGCGTACCAGCCCCAGCATTTT.

This chain's CDR3 is CASGQGGRTDTQYF. The DNA for the CDR3 is TGTGCTAGTGGCCAGGGGGGCCGGACAGATACGCAGTATTTT. This sequence joins TRBV12-5 and TRBJ2-3, with D possibly being TRBD1 (7 bases). V lost 6 bases and J lost 3, with 13 bases in between. Germline-derived CDR1 and CDR2 are LGHNT and FRNRAP. The CDR3 sequence is 14 residues long.

V gene TRBV9 combines with J gene TRBJ2-1; tentative D call: TRBD2 (5 bases). Germline CDR1 reads SGDLS; CDR2 reads YYNGEE. V was clipped by 5 bases and J by 7 bases, with 7 bases between them. This CDR3 is built from 11 residues. CDR3: CASRRGNEQFF. In DNA, the CDR3 is TGTGCCAGCAGAAGAGGGAATGAGCAGTTCTTC.

This clone showed up just a few times. The V call is TRBV19, the J call TRBJ2-4, with 10 bases fitting TRBD1. The V and J ends lost 10 bases and 9 bases, in that order; junction bases with no gene match: 12. Germline V CDR1 and CDR2: LNHDA, SQIVND (reference sequence). The CDR3 spans 14 residues. The CDR3 nucleotides read TGTGCCACCCAAGACAGGGGGCCGGTTAGCATTCAGTACTTC. This sequence encodes CATQDRGPVSIQYF.

This chain's CDR3 is CASSLAGGTGNTIYF. The CDR3 bases are TGTGCCAGCAGCTTAGCGGGGGGAACTGGAAACACCATATATTTT. The V and J genes are TRBV7-2 and TRBJ1-3; D possibly corresponds to TRBD1 (5 bases). V dropped 0 bases and J dropped 2 bases, with 8 bases sitting between them. The germline V gene has CDR1 SGHTA and CDR2 FQGNSA. The CDR3 covers 15 residues.

The chain links TRBV5-4 to TRBJ2-5; D possibly corresponds to TRBD2 (7 bases). The germline V gene encodes CDR1 SGHNT and CDR2 YYREEE (reference sequence). The CDR3 has 15 amino acids. V was clipped by 0 bases and J by 2 bases, with 11 bases between them. In DNA form, the CDR3 reads TGTGCCAGCAGCTTGGTCCGGGGGGCTCAAGAGACCCAGTACTTC. Protein sequence: CASSLVRGAQETQYF.

This chain connects TRBV15 to TRBJ2-7; the match to TRBD1 covers 11 bases. Per germline, CDR1 LNHNV and CDR2 YYDKDF (reference sequence). The CDR3 runs 18 residues. V was pared by 0 bases and J by 2 bases, with 9 bases of the junction left unmatched. The CDR3 bases are TGTGCCACCAGCAGAGATTTTGGGGGACAGGGGGTAGCCTACGAGCAGTACGTC. Amino acid sequence: CATSRDFGGQGVAYEQYV.

This clone was recorded only once. CDR3 residues: CATSRVAANQPQHF. CDR3 bases: TGTGCCACCAGCAGAGTGGCGGCCAATCAGCCCCAGCATTTT. This chain uses TRBV15 with TRBJ1-5; no definite D call. Trimming took off 1 base at V and 3 bases at J, with 7 bases between the two ends. The CDR3 is 14 residues long. Germline loops: CDR1 LNHNV, CDR2 YYDKDF (reference sequence).

This clone was seen a handful of times. This chain joins TRBV27 and TRBJ1-2; perhaps TRBD1 as D (5 bases). Germline V gives CDR1 MNHEY, CDR2 SMNVEV (reference sequence). The CDR3 runs 15 residues. Trimming took off 4 bases at V and 8 bases at J, with 20 bases between the two ends. CDR3 DNA: TGTGCCAGCAGTTCGTCGATCGGGGGGTCGATCGGCTACACCTTC. Translating it yields CASSSSIGGSIGYTF.

The V call is TRBV5-1, the J call TRBJ1-2; D not resolved. This CDR3 region has 14 residues. Germline V lookup: CDR1 SGHRS, CDR2 YFSETQ. V gave up 0 bases and J gave up 4 bases, with 10 bases separating them. The CDR3 DNA reads as TGCGCCAGCAGCTTGGCGGCGGACGGCTATGGCTACACCTTC. It yields the protein CASSLAADGYGYTF.

The chain has TRBV7-2 and TRBJ1-4; 7 bases match TRBD1. Germline V CDR1 and CDR2: SGHTA, FQGNSA. The CDR3 sequence is 16 residues long. Trimming cost V 5 bases and J 4 bases; bases outside gene matches: 10. CDR3 nucleotides: TGTGCCAGCAGCCATGGCACAGGGGTACATAATGAAAAACTGTTTTTT. The encoded protein is CASSHGTGVHNEKLFF.

The rearrangement uses TRBV11-1 and TRBJ1-1; D not certain. The CDR3 spans 15 residues. V lost 2 bases to trimming and J lost 3 bases, with 13 bases between them. The germline V gene encodes CDR1 SGHAT and CDR2 FQDESV (reference sequence). In nucleotides, the CDR3 is TGTGCCAGCAGCTTATTGCGCCGGTTGCACACTGAAGCTTTCTTT. It translates to CASSLLRRLHTEAFF.

This rearrangement joins TRBV14 to TRBJ1-5; D is perhaps TRBD1 (5 bases). Germline V gene data show CDR1 as SGHDN and CDR2 as FVKESK. V was clipped by 1 base and J by 0 bases, with 7 bases between them. The CDR3 extends over 15 amino acids. CDR3 sequence: CASSQGGYSNQPQHF. CDR3 DNA: TGTGCCAGCAGCCAAGGGGGGTATAGCAATCAGCCCCAGCATTTT.

This clone is a singleton in its sample. V and J are TRBV7-2 and TRBJ1-5; no clear D. The CDR3 spans 14 residues. The germline V and J ends were trimmed by 1 base and 7 bases, with 11 bases remaining between them. Germline loops: CDR1 SGHTA, CDR2 FQGNSA. As DNA, the CDR3 is TGTGCCAGCAGCTTAGTCCCAGGCCAGCAGCCCCAGCATTTT. It encodes CASSLVPGQQPQHF.

The rearrangement uses TRBV12-5 and TRBJ1-2; D call uncertain. The CDR3 has 12 amino acids. CDR1 and CDR2 from the germline V gene are LGHNT and FRNRAP. V lost 0 bases, J lost 13 bases, and 12 bases lay in between. The CDR3 sequence: CASGLVPMVRTF. The CDR3 DNA reads as TGTGCTAGTGGTTTGGTACCCATGGTGCGCACCTTC.

The chain employs TRBV29-1 and TRBJ2-1; 7 bases line up with TRBD2. Trimming removed 3 bases from V and 5 bases from J; junction bases left unmatched: 4. CDR1 is SQVTM, CDR2 ANQGSEA, per germline. CDR3 size: 13 residues. Here the CDR3 DNA reads TGCAGCGTTGAGGGGGGGTCCCACAATGAGCAGTTCTTC. Its translation: CSVEGGSHNEQFF.

The rearrangement joins TRBV18 to TRBJ2-2, with D perhaps being TRBD1 or TRBD2 (5 bases each). The germline CDR1 and CDR2 sequences are KGHSH and LQKENI. The CDR3 has 14 amino acids. V dropped 3 bases and J dropped 3 bases, with 8 bases sitting between them. The CDR3 sequence is CASSPGEYTGELFF. The CDR3, as DNA: TGTGCCAGCTCACCGGGGGAGTACACCGGGGAGCTGTTTTTT.

This sequence joins TRBV6-1 and TRBJ1-1; possibly TRBD1 for D (6 bases). V was clipped by 6 bases and J by 11 bases, with 19 bases between them. CDR3 size: 13 residues. Germline V gene sequence: CDR1 MNHNS, CDR2 SASEGT. The CDR3, as DNA: TGTGCCAGCAGAGACACAGGGCCAGGAGGGGCTTTCTTT. Translated, it gives CASRDTGPGGAFF.

V usage is TRBV18 and J usage is TRBJ1-6; a possible D gene is TRBD1 (6 bases). Deletions cut 6 bases from V and 8 bases from J, with 17 bases between. The CDR3 length is 15 residues. CDR1 KGHSH and CDR2 LQKENI come from the germline V gene. The CDR3 region is CASSLIGGRDSPLHF. The CDR3 DNA sequence: TGTGCCAGCTCGCTGATTGGGGGCAGGGATTCACCCCTCCACTTT.

This chain links TRBV5-1 with TRBJ1-2, with D maybe TRBD1 (6 bases). The CDR3 has 15 residues. V gave up 3 bases and J gave up 3 bases, with 15 bases separating them. Germline V gives CDR1 SGHRS, CDR2 YFSETQ. CDR3 protein: CASSSGGGFDYGYTF. CDR3 DNA sequence: TGCGCCAGCAGCTCTGGAGGGGGGTTTGACTATGGCTACACCTTC.